This TCR beta chain came from a study of control samples from healthy donors and cancer patients. Clones were read by immunoSEQ multiplex PCR, and TCRdb kept only the in-frame ones, dropping some. This sample has roughly 180,000 clones, with roughly 92% found just once. The CDR3 consists of 13 residues. V gave up 7 bases and J gave up 6 bases, with 12 bases separating them. Germline V gene sequence: CDR1 SGHAT, CDR2 FQNNGV. Sample: blood. The chain carries TRBV11-2 and TRBJ1-4; D gene unclear. The clonotype originates from a woman in her late teens or twenties in good health. The CDR3 DNA reads TGTGCCAGCATGGGTGTGAGGCATGAAAAACTGTTTTTT. Protein sequence: CASMGVRHEKLFF.